The 2 T cell receptor beta chains presented below share a single source sample, sequenced in a study of spatial heterogeneity in lung cancer (dated by TCRdb to about 2019). Receptor amplification or capture employed 5' RACE. Sequencing used a NextSeq 500. TCRdb reprocessing: public reads trimmed at Q25 with fastp, clones called with MiXCR, in-frame beta chains kept. Entries are consolidated by CDR3 protein sequence, retaining the most common genes and DNA. The sample table lists fewer than 900 distinct CDR3 sequences, under 30% of them with a count of one. Together, the top ten hold 21% of the sample. Interpreted using the paper, the time point label stands for: sample taken at primary tumor resection. The material was normal lung tissue next to the tumor, obtained at surgery. The source is a male donor with early-stage non-small cell lung cancer.

As for this clonotype: This beta chain came through as a stray read in a library set up for alpha chains, and its size says little. The CDR3: CASRGTREEKLFF. The CDR3 DNA follows: TGTGCCAGCAGAGGGACAAGGGAAGAAAAACTGTTTTTT. The chain is built from TRBV2 and TRBJ1-4, with D perhaps TRBD1 (6 bases). The CDR3 runs 13 residues. Trimming stripped 6 bases from V and 8 bases from J, with 13 bases between. CDR1 and CDR2 from the germline V gene are SNHLY and FYNNEI. Combining the CDR3 with reference TRBV2 and TRBJ1-4 gives the whole variable domain EPEVTQTPSHQVTQMGQEVILRCVPISNHLYFYWYRQILGQKVEFLVSFYNNEISEKSEIFDDQFSVERPDGSNFTLKIRSTKLEDSAMYFCASRGTREEKLFFGSGTQLSVL.

By sample fraction, this clonotype is large. With the library built for alpha chains, this beta chain is off target and its frequency is not meaningful. This sequence joins TRBV9 and TRBJ2-1; maybe TRBD1 (5 bases). Trimming shortened V by 0 bases and J by 9 bases, and 13 bases separated the two germline ends. Germline CDR1 is SGDLS and CDR2 is YYNGEE. This CDR3 spans 14 amino acids. CDR3 DNA: TGTGCCAGCAGCGTAGTCGGCTGGCAGGGTGAGCAGTTCTTC. It specifies CASSVVGWQGEQFF.